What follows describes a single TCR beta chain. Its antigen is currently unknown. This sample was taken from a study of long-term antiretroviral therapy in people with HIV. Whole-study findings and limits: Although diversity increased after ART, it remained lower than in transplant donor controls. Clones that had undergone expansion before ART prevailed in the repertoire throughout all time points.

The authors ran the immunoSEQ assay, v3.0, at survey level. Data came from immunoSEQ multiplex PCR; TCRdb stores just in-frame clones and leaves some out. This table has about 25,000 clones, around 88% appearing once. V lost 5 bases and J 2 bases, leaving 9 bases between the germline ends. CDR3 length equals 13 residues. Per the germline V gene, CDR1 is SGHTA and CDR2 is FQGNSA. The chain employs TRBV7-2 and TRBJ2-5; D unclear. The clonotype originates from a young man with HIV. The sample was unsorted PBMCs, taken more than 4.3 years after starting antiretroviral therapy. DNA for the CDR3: TGTGCCAGCAGCCTACAGACTCAAGAGACCCAGTACTTC. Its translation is CASSLQTQETQYF.